Sequencing of this TCR beta chain was carried out in a study of shared clonotypes between healthy human individuals. Findings and caveats of the study: Owing to a small donor count, the genetic and exposure-history diversity represented was limited.

Pooled CD45RO+ cells and CCR7-negative CD45RA+ TemRA cells made up CD8 memory. As concerns this clone: As yet, its antigen is unknown.

The method was immunoSEQ multiplex PCR; TCRdb's version includes in-frame clones alone and lacks a portion of them. This sample has 550,000 to 800,000 clones, with 90% found just once. The CDR3 spans 14 residues. Germline CDR1 MNHEY, CDR2 SMNVEV (reference sequence). The sample taken for sequencing was memory CD8+ T cells from PBMCs. Subset in this sample: CD45RO+ cells pooled with CCR7-negative TemRA cells. This sequence was found in a man between 18 and 35 years old in good health. Some clones in this sample may be carry-over from other donors' samples. This sequence joins TRBV27 and TRBJ2-5, with D hard to call. The closer fit of TRBJ2-7 to the DNA end suggests the J call may be wrong. CDR3 DNA sequence: TGTGCCAGCAGTTTGGGCGATTCCCTATACGAGCAGTACTTC. It translates to CASSLGDSLYEQYF.